These 8 T cell receptor beta chains were all obtained from the same sample, sequenced in a study of CD8 T cells in ankylosing spondylitis. Study-wide findings and caveats: Among TCR beta sequences, a motif of under ten highly homologous variants appeared characteristic of ankylosing spondylitis blood.

No antigens are known for them. A single record per CDR3 protein comes from TCRdb applying MiXCR to the 5' RACE reads. This table holds 350,000 to 450,000 distinct CDR3 sequences, roughly 27% found once. Sequencing input: blood, either unsorted or a sorted T cell fraction (not recorded which). The receptor source for this set is a male donor with ankylosing spondylitis.

This clonotype has more than one count but fewer than ten. The gene calls are TRBV12-3 or TRBV12-4 and TRBJ1-1, with 7 positions matching TRBD1. The CDR3 sequence is 15 residues long. Trimming cost V 7 bases and J 5 bases; bases outside gene matches: 13. CDR3: CASTLGQDGWTEAFF. In DNA, the CDR3 is TGTGCCAGCACCCTTGGACAGGACGGATGGACTGAAGCTTTCTTT.

The chain uses TRBV20-1 and TRBJ1-1; D not certain. The CDR3 consists of 12 residues. Per germline, CDR1 DFQATT and CDR2 SNEGSKA (reference sequence). The V and J ends lost 6 bases and 4 bases respectively, with 12 bases between them. The CDR3 DNA sequence: TGCAGTGCCCCAAGCTCGAGCACTGAAGCTTTCTTT. Translated, it gives CSAPSSSTEAFF.

This clonotype showed up just a few times. V is TRBV10-3 and J is TRBJ1-1, with TRBD1 identical over 9 bases. The CDR3 loop spans 12 amino acids. The germline V gene encodes CDR1 ENHRY and CDR2 SYGVKD. After removal of 2 bases from V and 11 bases from J, the junction contained 3 bases not matched to a gene. CDR3 nucleotides: TGTGCCATCAGTGAGGGGACAGGGTTCGCTTTCTTT. It translates to CAISEGTGFAFF.

This clonotype occurred a few times. The gene calls are TRBV28 and TRBJ1-2, with TRBD1 as a possible D gene (5 bases). Germline CDR1 is MDHEN and CDR2 is SYDVKM. V was pared by 8 bases and J by 2 bases, with 12 bases between. This CDR3 region has 13 residues. The CDR3 is CASLNQGNYGYTF. In nucleotides, the CDR3 is TGTGCCAGCCTTAATCAGGGAAACTATGGCTACACCTTC.

This clonotype was detected a few times. The chain couples TRBV5-6 to TRBJ2-3; 15 nucleotides agree with TRBD2. CDR3 length: 17 residues. Germline V CDR1 and CDR2: SGHDT, YYEEEE. V lost 4 bases, J lost 5 bases, and 8 bases stayed unmatched. The CDR3 DNA follows: TGTGCCAGCAGCACAGGACTAGCGGGAGGGCCGGGAGATACGCAGTATTTT. This sequence encodes CASSTGLAGGPGDTQYF.

The sample holds a few counts of this clonotype. This sequence joins TRBV7-2 and TRBJ2-1, with 9 bases identical to TRBD1. CDR1 and CDR2 from the germline V gene are SGHTA and FQGNSA. This CDR3 comprises 16 residues. V lost 4 bases to trimming and J lost 4 bases; unmatched junction nucleotides: 8. The DNA of the CDR3 is TGTGCCAGCAGCTCGCGGACAGGGGCGGTTTACAATGAGCAGTTCTTC. It yields the protein CASSSRTGAVYNEQFF.

This chain uses TRBV29-1 with TRBJ1-1, with 7 bases that match TRBD1. The CDR3 consists of 14 residues. CDR1 is SQVTM and CDR2 is ANQGSEA in the germline V gene. V shed 1 base, J shed 4 bases, and the junction held 6 bases outside the gene matches. CDR3 bases: TGCAGCGTTGAAGGACAGGGATTCAGCACTGAAGCTTTCTTT. Its protein is CSVEGQGFSTEAFF.

The rearrangement uses TRBV7-9 and TRBJ2-3; D remains ambiguous. Trimming removed 7 bases from V and 2 bases from J, with 16 bases in between. The CDR3 length is 15 residues. Per germline, CDR1 SEHNR and CDR2 FQNEAQ (reference sequence). The CDR3 sequence is CASTMTLTFTDTQYF. CDR3 bases: TGTGCCAGCACCATGACCCTCACTTTCACAGATACGCAGTATTTT. Full variable domain (missing parts from reference TRBV7-9 and TRBJ2-3): DTGVSQNPRHKITKRGQNVTFRCDPISEHNRLYWYRQTLGQGPEFLTYFQNEAQLEKSRLLSDRFSAERPKGSFSTLEIQRTEQGDSAMYLCASTMTLTFTDTQYFGPGTRLTVL.